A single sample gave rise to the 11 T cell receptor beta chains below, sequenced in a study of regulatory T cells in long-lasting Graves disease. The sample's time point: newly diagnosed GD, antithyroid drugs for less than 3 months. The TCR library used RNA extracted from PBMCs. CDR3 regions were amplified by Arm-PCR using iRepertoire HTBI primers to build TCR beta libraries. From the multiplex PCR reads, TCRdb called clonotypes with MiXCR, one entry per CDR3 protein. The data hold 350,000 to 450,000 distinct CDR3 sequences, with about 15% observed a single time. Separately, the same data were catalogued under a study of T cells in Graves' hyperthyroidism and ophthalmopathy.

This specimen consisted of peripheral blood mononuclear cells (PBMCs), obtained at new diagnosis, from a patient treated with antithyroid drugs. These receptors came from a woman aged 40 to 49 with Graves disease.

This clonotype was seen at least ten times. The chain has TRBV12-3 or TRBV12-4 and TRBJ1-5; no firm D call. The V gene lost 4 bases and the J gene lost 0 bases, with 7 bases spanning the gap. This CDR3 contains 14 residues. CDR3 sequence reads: CASSYWDSNQPQHF. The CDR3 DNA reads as TGTGCCAGCAGTTATTGGGATAGCAATCAGCCCCAGCATTTT.

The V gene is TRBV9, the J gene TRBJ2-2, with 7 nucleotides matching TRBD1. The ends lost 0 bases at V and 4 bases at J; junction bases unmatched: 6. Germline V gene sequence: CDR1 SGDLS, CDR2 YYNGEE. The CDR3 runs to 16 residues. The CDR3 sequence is CASSVETGASTGELFF. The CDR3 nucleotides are TGTGCCAGCAGCGTAGAAACAGGGGCCAGCACCGGGGAGCTGTTTTTT.

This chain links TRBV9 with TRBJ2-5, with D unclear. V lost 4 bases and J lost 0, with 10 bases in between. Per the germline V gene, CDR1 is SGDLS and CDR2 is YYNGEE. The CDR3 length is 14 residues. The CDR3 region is CASSSRYDQETQYF. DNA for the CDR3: TGTGCCAGCAGCTCCCGCTATGACCAAGAGACCCAGTACTTC.

The CDR3 here is CASSLNRDDYEQYF. The CDR3 DNA sequence: TGCGCCAGCAGCTTGAACAGGGATGACTACGAGCAGTACTTC. The chain employs TRBV5-1 and TRBJ2-7; possibly TRBD1 for D (6 bases). Trimming left V 1 base short and J 3 bases short, with 11 bases between. The CDR3 is 14 amino acids. In germline, CDR1 is SGHRS, CDR2 YFSETQ.

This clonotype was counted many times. Here the CDR3 reads CASRTSTDTQYF. Here the CDR3 DNA reads TGTGCCAGCAGGACTTCCACAGATACGCAGTATTTT. The chain is built from TRBV2 and TRBJ2-3; D is unresolved. The germline V gene encodes CDR1 SNHLY and CDR2 FYNNEI. The length of the CDR3 is 12 residues. Trimming stripped 6 bases from V and 2 bases from J, with 6 bases between.

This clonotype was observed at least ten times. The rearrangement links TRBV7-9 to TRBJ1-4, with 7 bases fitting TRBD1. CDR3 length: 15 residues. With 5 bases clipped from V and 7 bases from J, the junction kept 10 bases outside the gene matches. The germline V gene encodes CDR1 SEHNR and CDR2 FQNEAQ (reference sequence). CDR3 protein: CASSPGTAGGEKLFF. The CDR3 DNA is TGTGCCAGCAGCCCGGGGACAGCCGGAGGTGAAAAACTGTTTTTT.

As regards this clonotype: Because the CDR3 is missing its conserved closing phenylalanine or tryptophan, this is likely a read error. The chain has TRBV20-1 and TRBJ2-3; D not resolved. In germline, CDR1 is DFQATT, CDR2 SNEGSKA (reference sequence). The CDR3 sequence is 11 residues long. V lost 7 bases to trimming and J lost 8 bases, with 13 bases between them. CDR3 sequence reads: CSGRLMGTQYS. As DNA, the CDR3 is TGCAGTGGACGTTTGATGGGTACGCAGTATTCT.

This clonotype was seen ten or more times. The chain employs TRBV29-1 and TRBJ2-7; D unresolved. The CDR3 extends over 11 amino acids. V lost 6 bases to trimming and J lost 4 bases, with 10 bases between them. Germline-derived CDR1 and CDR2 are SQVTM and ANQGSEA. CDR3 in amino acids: CSVAVHYEQYF. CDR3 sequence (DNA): TGCAGCGTGGCGGTCCATTACGAGCAGTACTTC.

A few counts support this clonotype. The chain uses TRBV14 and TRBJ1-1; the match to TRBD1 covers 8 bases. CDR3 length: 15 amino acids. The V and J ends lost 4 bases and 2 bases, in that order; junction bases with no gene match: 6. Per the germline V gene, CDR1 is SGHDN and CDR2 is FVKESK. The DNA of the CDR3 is TGTGCCAGCAGCCTTTGGGACAGGAGTAACACTGAAGCTTTCTTT. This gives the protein CASSLWDRSNTEAFF.

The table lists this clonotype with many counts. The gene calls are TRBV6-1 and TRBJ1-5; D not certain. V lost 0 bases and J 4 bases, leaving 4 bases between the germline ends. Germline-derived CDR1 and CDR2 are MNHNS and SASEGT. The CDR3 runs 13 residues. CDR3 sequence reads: CASSEAQNQPQHF. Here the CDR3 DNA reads TGTGCCAGCAGTGAAGCGCAGAATCAGCCCCAGCATTTT.

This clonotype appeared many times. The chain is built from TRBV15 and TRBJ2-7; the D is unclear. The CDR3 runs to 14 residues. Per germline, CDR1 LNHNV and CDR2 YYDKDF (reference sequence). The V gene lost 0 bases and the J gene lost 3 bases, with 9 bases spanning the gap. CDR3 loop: CATSREGEVYEQYF. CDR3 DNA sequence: TGTGCCACCAGCAGAGAAGGCGAGGTCTACGAGCAGTACTTC. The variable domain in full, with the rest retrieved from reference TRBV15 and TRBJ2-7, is DAMVIQNPRYQVTQFGKPVTLSCSQTLNHNVMYWYQQKSSQAPKLLFHYYDKDFNNEADTPDNFQSRRPNTSFCFLDIRSPGLGDTAMYLCATSREGEVYEQYFGPGTRLTVT.